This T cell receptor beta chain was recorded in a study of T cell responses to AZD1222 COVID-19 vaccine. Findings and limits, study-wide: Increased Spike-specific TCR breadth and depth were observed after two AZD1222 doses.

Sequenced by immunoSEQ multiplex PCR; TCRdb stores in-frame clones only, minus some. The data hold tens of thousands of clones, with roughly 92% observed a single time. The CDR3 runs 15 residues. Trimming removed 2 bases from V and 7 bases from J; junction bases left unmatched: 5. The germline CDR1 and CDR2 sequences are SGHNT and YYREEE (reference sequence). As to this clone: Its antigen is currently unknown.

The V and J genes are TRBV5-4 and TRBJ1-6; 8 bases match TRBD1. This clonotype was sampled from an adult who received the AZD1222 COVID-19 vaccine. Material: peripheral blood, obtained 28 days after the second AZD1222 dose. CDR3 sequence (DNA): TGTGCCAGCAGCTTCGGGACAGGTCAAAATTCACCCCTCCACTTT. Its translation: CASSFGTGQNSPLHF.